These 23 T cell receptor beta chains share one sample of origin, sequenced in a study of neurological immune-mediated disorders. TCRdb recomputed calls from the 5' RACE reads with MiXCR, one row per CDR3 protein. The table has more than 75,000 distinct CDR3 sequences, approximately 3.5% seen once. Sequencing input: PBMCs. These receptors were obtained from a woman in her 50s with multiple sclerosis.

In its sample, this clonotype was seen many times. The rearrangement uses TRBV2 and TRBJ2-5; the D is unclear. The CDR3 has 12 amino acids. CDR1 and CDR2 from the germline V gene are SNHLY and FYNNEI. Trimming removed 7 bases from V and 5 bases from J, with 11 bases in between. CDR3: CASTKSWETQYF. CDR3 bases: TGTGCCAGCACGAAATCGTGGGAGACCCAGTACTTC.

Many counts were recorded for this clonotype. The chain recombines TRBV2 with TRBJ2-7; TRBD2 matches at 11 bases. CDR1 is SNHLY and CDR2 is FYNNEI in the germline V gene. This CDR3 spans 16 amino acids. V was clipped by 6 bases and J by 0 bases; unmatched bases: 7. As DNA, the CDR3 is TGTGCCAGCAGGATGACTAGCGGGGCAATCTCCTACGAGCAGTACTTC. Translation: CASRMTSGAISYEQYF. Supplemented by reference TRBV2 and TRBJ2-7, the full variable domain reads EPEVTQTPSHQVTQMGQEVILRCVPISNHLYFYWYRQILGQKVEFLVSFYNNEISEKSEIFDDQFSVERPDGSNFTLKIRSTKLEDSAMYFCASRMTSGAISYEQYFGPGTRLTVT.

This clonotype was counted many times. The V gene is TRBV5-1, the J gene TRBJ2-1; TRBD1 agrees at 12 bases. The CDR3 has 17 amino acids. V lost 0 bases to trimming and J lost 12 bases; unmatched junction nucleotides: 13. The germline gives CDR1 SGHRS, CDR2 YFSETQ. The DNA for the CDR3 is TGCGCCAGCAGCTTGGCCGTCCTTCGGGACAGGGGGCTTTTGCAGTTCTTC. This translates into CASSLAVLRDRGLLQFF. The full variable domain, rest sourced from reference TRBV5-1 and TRBJ2-1, is KAGVTQTPRYLIKTRGQQVTLSCSPISGHRSVSWYQQTPGQGLQFLFEYFSETQRNKGNFPGRFSGRQFSNSRSEMNVSTLELGDSALYLCASSLAVLRDRGLLQFFGPGTRLTVL.

This clonotype was counted only a few times. This may be a read error, as it is one base from a much larger clone. This chain uses TRBV20-1 with TRBJ1-1; weak D call: TRBD1 (6 bases). This CDR3 is 13 amino acids long. Per germline, CDR1 DFQATT and CDR2 SNEGSKA (reference sequence). This CDR3 reads CSDRDAQGTEAFF. CDR3 DNA sequence: TGCAGTGATAGAGATGCGCAGGGGACTGAAGCTTTCTTT.

This clonotype was recorded at least ten times. The V gene is TRBV14, the J gene TRBJ2-3; tentative D call: TRBD1 (7 bases). Germline assignment: CDR1 SGHDN and CDR2 FVKESK. Trimming took off 6 bases at V and 2 bases at J, with 12 bases between the two ends. This CDR3 has 14 residues. CDR3 amino acids: CASSLEGATDTQYF. The CDR3 bases are TGTGCCAGCAGTCTGGAGGGGGCCACAGATACGCAGTATTTT. Full variable domain (missing parts from reference TRBV14 and TRBJ2-3): EAGVTQFPSHSVIEKGQTVTLRCDPISGHDNLYWYRRVMGKEIKFLLHFVKESKQDESGMPNNRFLAERTGGTYSTLKVQPAELEDSGVYFCASSLEGATDTQYFGPGTRLTVL.

There are a few counts of this clonotype. This rearrangement joins TRBV18 to TRBJ2-3, with TRBD1 matching 7 bases. The CDR3 has 13 residues. Germline-derived CDR1 and CDR2 are KGHSH and LQKENI. V dropped 4 bases and J dropped 5; count of bases not matched to a gene: 3. The CDR3 region is CASSLYRGDTQYF. The CDR3 coding sequence is TGTGCCAGCTCACTTTACAGGGGAGATACGCAGTATTTT.

The chain is built from TRBV24-1 and TRBJ2-3; tentative D call: TRBD1 (5 bases). This CDR3 region has 15 residues. Trimming cost V 8 bases and J 0 bases, with 14 bases left between them. CDR1 and CDR2 (germline): KGHDR, SFDVKD. CDR3 nucleotides: TGTGCCACCACCTCCAGCAGGGCCAGCACAGATACGCAGTATTTT. It yields the protein CATTSSRASTDTQYF.

In this sample, this clonotype turned up many times. The chain links TRBV18 to TRBJ2-1; D is tentatively TRBD1 or TRBD2 (5 bases each). Germline CDR1 and CDR2: KGHSH and LQKENI. The CDR3 is 13 amino acids. Trimming took off 7 bases at V and 8 bases at J, with 15 bases between the two ends. The CDR3: CASCRDRLDEQFF. In DNA form, the CDR3 reads TGTGCCAGCTGCAGGGACCGGCTAGATGAGCAGTTCTTC.

This clonotype was observed at least ten times. This chain uses TRBV6-6 with TRBJ1-1; 7 bases match TRBD1. Germline V gene sequence: CDR1 MNHNY, CDR2 SVGAGI (reference sequence). This CDR3 has 15 amino acids. V gave up 5 bases and J gave up 4 bases; unmatched junction bases: 10. In DNA, the CDR3 is TGTGCCAGCAGTATTGGGACAGCGCGTACCACTGAAGCTTTCTTT. This gives the protein CASSIGTARTTEAFF.

This clonotype was counted between two and nine times. The chain couples TRBV6-5 to TRBJ2-5, with TRBD1 matching over 7 bases. Trimming removed 4 bases from V and 7 bases from J; junction bases left unmatched: 12. Germline V gene data show CDR1 as MNHEY and CDR2 as SVGAGI. The CDR3 runs 15 residues. The CDR3 DNA reads TGTGCCAGCAGTTCCTTAGACAGGGCTCGGGGGACCCAGTACTTC. Its translation: CASSSLDRARGTQYF.

This clonotype occurred many times. The gene calls are TRBV7-2 and TRBJ1-2; 8 nucleotides match TRBD1. This CDR3 contains 15 residues. Trimming cost V 5 bases and J 4 bases; bases outside gene matches: 9. CDR1 and CDR2 (germline): SGHTA, FQGNSA. The CDR3: CASSDTQGALYGYTF. The CDR3 nucleotides are TGTGCCAGCAGCGACACCCAGGGGGCCCTCTATGGCTACACCTTC.

This clonotype was picked up many times. This sequence joins TRBV12-3 or TRBV12-4 and TRBJ2-7; D gene uncertain. Trimming left V 6 bases short and J 6 bases short, with 9 bases between. The CDR3 loop spans 11 amino acids. The CDR3 nucleotides are TGTGCCAGCAGCACCACCATCGAGCAGTACTTC. Protein: CASSTTIEQYF.

The chain links TRBV5-5 to TRBJ1-2, with D maybe TRBD1 (6 bases). The germline gives CDR1 SGHKS, CDR2 YYEKEE (reference sequence). The V end lost 6 bases, the J end lost 4 bases, and 19 bases lay between the germline ends. This CDR3 has 15 amino acids. CDR3 region: CASTMGAALGYGYTF. DNA of the CDR3: TGTGCCAGCACTATGGGGGCGGCCCTGGGCTATGGCTACACCTTC.

This clonotype was counted at least ten times. V usage is TRBV7-2 and J usage is TRBJ1-6; tentatively, D is TRBD1 (5 bases). Germline CDR1 and CDR2: SGHTA and FQGNSA. CDR3 length equals 17 residues. Trimming took off 4 bases at V and 1 base at J, with 14 bases between the two ends. CDR3 sequence (DNA): TGTGCCAGCAGCTCCCATCTTCGGGGGTCCTATAATTCACCCCTCCACTTT. Protein sequence: CASSSHLRGSYNSPLHF.

This clonotype occurred many times. The V call is TRBV15, the J call TRBJ2-7; a possible D gene is TRBD2 (6 bases). This CDR3 has 14 amino acids. The germline V and J ends were trimmed by 1 base and 7 bases, with 14 bases remaining between them. CDR1 LNHNV and CDR2 YYDKDF come from the germline V gene (reference sequence). CDR3 residues: CATSRAGLQEEQYF. CDR3 nucleotide sequence: TGTGCCACCAGCAGAGCGGGACTGCAGGAAGAGCAGTACTTC.

Many counts were recorded for this clonotype. The chain links TRBV5-1 to TRBJ2-1, with TRBD2 identical over 8 bases. The V gene's germline CDR1 is SGHRS and CDR2 YFSETQ. Trimming cost V 3 bases and J 5 bases; bases outside gene matches: 7. The CDR3 length is 15 residues. In nucleotides, the CDR3 is TGCGCCAGCAGCTCGGGACTAGAGACACACAATGAGCAGTTCTTC. The encoded protein is CASSSGLETHNEQFF.

This clonotype was recorded at least ten times. The chain is built from TRBV7-9 and TRBJ1-2, with 9 bases matching TRBD1. After removal of 1 base from V and 6 bases from J, the junction contained 9 bases not matched to a gene. The CDR3 runs 16 residues. Germline V gene sequence: CDR1 SEHNR, CDR2 FQNEAQ (reference sequence). The CDR3 is CASSLGWTGEGNGYTF. In DNA, the CDR3 is TGTGCCAGCAGCTTAGGATGGACAGGGGAAGGCAATGGCTACACCTTC.

This clonotype was seen repeatedly, ten times or more. V gene TRBV4-3 combines with J gene TRBJ2-2, with D possibly matching TRBD2 (6 bases). V gave up 2 bases and J gave up 7 bases, with 17 bases separating them. The germline V gene has CDR1 LGHNA and CDR2 YSLEER. CDR3 length: 16 amino acids. The CDR3 coding sequence is TGCGCCAGCAGCCAAAGGCTAGCGTCTTCGGTCGGGGAGCTGTTTTTT. Protein product: CASSQRLASSVGELFF.

This clonotype was detected ten times or more. The chain employs TRBV4-2 and TRBJ2-3; D gene ambiguous. Trimming removed 1 base at V and 10 bases at J, with 6 bases between. The CDR3 has 11 amino acids. Germline V CDR1 and CDR2: LGHNA, YNFKEQ. CDR3 in DNA: TGTGCCAGCAGCCAAGGGGTGTCGCAGTATTTT. This translates into CASSQGVSQYF.

This clonotype has a count of ten or more. The chain has TRBV5-1 and TRBJ2-7; D might be TRBD2 (7 bases). Germline V gene data show CDR1 as SGHRS and CDR2 as YFSETQ. Trimming took 7 bases from V and 2 from J, leaving 22 bases between them. The length of the CDR3 is 16 residues. Written as DNA, the CDR3 is TGCGCCAGCGCCTCGTCTCGGGGGGCGGCCCCCTACGAGCAGTACTTC. Translation: CASASSRGAAPYEQYF.

For this clonotype: Its ends do not fully match the called genes, so a read error is possible. The chain uses TRBV7-2 and TRBJ1-5; a weak D match, TRBD1 (5 bases). Germline V lookup: CDR1 SGHTA, CDR2 FQGNSA. This CDR3 is built from 14 residues. The CDR3 DNA follows: TGTGCCAGCAGCTCCCGGGACCGCAATAAGACCCAGAATTTT. Protein: CASSSRDRNKTQNF.

The sample holds many counts of this clonotype. The chain combines TRBV20-1 with TRBJ2-5, with 9 bases identical to TRBD1. Germline-derived CDR1 and CDR2 are DFQATT and SNEGSKA (reference sequence). The CDR3 covers 13 residues. With 5 bases clipped from V and 7 bases from J, the junction kept 8 bases outside the gene matches. CDR3 DNA sequence: TGCAGTGCTTCACAGGGGGCGTTGGGGACCCAGTACTTC. Protein product: CSASQGALGTQYF.

This clonotype was detected many times. Mismatch with germline at one junction end may stem from a read error. This chain uses TRBV2 with TRBJ2-7; 9 positions match TRBD1. The CDR3 loop spans 12 amino acids. Germline CDR1 and CDR2: SNHLY and FYNNEI. In nucleotides, the CDR3 is TGTGCCAGCTCCCTTAAAGGGGGACAGGGTCTGTTC. Its translation is CASSLKGGQGLF.